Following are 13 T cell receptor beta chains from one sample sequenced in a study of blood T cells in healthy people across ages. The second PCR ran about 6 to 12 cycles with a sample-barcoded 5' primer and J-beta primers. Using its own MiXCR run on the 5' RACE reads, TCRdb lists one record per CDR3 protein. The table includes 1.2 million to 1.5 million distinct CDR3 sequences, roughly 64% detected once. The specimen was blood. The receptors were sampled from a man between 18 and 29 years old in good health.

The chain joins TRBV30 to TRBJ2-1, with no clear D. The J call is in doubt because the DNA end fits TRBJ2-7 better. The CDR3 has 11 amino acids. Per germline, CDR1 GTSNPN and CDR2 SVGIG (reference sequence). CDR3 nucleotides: TGTGCCTGTAAGGGTGGTTACGAGCAGTACTTC. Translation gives CACKGGYEQYF.

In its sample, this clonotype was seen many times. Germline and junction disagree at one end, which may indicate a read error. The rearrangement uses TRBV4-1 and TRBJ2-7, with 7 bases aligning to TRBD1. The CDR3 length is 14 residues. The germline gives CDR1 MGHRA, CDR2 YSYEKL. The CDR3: CASSQAGGSYEQYF. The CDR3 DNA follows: TGTGCCAGCAGCCAGGCAGGGGGTTCCTACGAGCAGTACTTC.

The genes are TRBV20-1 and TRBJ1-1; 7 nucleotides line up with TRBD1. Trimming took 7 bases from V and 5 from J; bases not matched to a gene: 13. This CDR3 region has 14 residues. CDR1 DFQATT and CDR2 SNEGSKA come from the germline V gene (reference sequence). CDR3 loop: CSGRTTGEGTEAFF. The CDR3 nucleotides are TGCAGTGGAAGGACAACAGGGGAGGGGACTGAAGCTTTCTTT.

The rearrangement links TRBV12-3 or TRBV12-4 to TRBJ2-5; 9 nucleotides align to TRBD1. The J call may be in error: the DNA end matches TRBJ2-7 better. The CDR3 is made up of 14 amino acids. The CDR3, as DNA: TGTGCCAGCAGTTATACAGGGGGCATCGACGAGCAGTACTTC. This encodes CASSYTGGIDEQYF.

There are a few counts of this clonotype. The CDR3 DNA reads TGTGCCAGCAGTTACAGGCAGACCTACGAGCAGTACTTC. Protein sequence: CASSYRQTYEQYF. The V call is TRBV6-5, the J call TRBJ2-4; no reliable D call. The J call may be wrong; the DNA end is better matched by TRBJ2-7. Per germline, CDR1 MNHEY and CDR2 SVGAGI. The CDR3 is 13 residues long.

CDR3: CSAQDSDTQYF. The CDR3 nucleotides are TGCAGTGCCCAGGACTCAGATACGCAGTATTTT. The chain couples TRBV20-1 to TRBJ2-3, with D possibly matching TRBD2 (5 bases). The germline V gene has CDR1 DFQATT and CDR2 SNEGSKA (reference sequence). The CDR3 runs to 11 residues. V was cut by 6 bases and J by 4 bases, with 8 bases left in between.

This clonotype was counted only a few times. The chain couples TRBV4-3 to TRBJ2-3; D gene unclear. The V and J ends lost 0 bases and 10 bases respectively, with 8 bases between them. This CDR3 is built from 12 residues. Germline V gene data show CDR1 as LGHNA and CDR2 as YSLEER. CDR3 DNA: TGCGCCAGCAGCCAAGACAGTAGGGCGCAGTATTTT. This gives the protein CASSQDSRAQYF.

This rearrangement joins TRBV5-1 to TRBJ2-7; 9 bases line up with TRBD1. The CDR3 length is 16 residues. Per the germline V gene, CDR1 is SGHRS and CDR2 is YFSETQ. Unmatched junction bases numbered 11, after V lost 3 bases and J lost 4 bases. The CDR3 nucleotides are TGCGCCAGCAGCTACGACCCGGGACAGGGAAGGTACGAGCAGTACTTC. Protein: CASSYDPGQGRYEQYF.

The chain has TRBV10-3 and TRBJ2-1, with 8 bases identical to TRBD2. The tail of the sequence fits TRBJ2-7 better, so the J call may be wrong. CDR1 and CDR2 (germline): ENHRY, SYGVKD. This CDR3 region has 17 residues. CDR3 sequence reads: CAISESFLLAGKHEQYF. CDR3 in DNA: TGTGCCATCAGTGAGAGCTTTTTGTTAGCGGGGAAGCACGAGCAGTACTTC.

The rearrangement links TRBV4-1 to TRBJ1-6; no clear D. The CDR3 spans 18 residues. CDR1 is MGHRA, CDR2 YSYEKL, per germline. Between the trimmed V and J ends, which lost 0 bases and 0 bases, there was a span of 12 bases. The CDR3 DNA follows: TGCGCCAGCAGCCAAGATTTGTCAGAAAGCTCCTATAATTCACCCCTCCACTTT. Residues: CASSQDLSESSYNSPLHF.

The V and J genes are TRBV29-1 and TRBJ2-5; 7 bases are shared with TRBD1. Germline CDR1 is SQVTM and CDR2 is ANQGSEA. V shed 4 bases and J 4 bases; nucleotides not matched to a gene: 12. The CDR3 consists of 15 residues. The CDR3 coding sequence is TGCAGCGTTGGCCGGGACAGTCTTCGGGGAGAGACCCAGTACTTC. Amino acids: CSVGRDSLRGETQYF. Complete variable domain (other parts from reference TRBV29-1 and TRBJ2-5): SAVISQKPSRDICQRGTSLTIQCQVDSQVTMMFWYRQQPGQSLTLIATANQGSEATYESGFVIDKFPISRPNLTFSTLTVSNMSPEDSSIYLCSVGRDSLRGETQYFGPGTRLLVL.

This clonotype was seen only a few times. The CDR3 DNA follows: TGTGCCAGGGTTCACTGGAACACTGAAGCTTTCTTT. It translates to CARVHWNTEAFF. This chain connects TRBV6-4 to TRBJ1-1; D gene ambiguous. Germline V lookup: CDR1 MRHNA, CDR2 SNTAGT. This CDR3 is built from 12 residues. V lost 9 bases and J lost 1, with 9 bases in between.

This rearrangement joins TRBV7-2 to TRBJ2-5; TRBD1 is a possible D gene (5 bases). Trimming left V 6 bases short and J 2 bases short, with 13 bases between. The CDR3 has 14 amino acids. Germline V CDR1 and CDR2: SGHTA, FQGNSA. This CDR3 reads CASSHGARQETQYF. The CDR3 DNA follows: TGTGCCAGCAGTCATGGGGCACGTCAAGAGACCCAGTACTTC.